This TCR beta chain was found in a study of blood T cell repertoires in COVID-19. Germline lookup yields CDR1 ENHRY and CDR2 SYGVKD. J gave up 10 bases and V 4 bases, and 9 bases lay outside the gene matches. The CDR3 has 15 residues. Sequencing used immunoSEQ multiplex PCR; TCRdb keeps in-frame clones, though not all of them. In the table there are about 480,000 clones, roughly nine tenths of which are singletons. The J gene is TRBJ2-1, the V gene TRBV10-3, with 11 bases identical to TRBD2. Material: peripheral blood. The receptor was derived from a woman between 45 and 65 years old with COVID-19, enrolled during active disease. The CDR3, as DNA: TGTGCCATCAGTGCCGGGACTAGCGGTTCGGGGGAGCAGTTCTTC. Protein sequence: CAISAGTSGSGEQFF.